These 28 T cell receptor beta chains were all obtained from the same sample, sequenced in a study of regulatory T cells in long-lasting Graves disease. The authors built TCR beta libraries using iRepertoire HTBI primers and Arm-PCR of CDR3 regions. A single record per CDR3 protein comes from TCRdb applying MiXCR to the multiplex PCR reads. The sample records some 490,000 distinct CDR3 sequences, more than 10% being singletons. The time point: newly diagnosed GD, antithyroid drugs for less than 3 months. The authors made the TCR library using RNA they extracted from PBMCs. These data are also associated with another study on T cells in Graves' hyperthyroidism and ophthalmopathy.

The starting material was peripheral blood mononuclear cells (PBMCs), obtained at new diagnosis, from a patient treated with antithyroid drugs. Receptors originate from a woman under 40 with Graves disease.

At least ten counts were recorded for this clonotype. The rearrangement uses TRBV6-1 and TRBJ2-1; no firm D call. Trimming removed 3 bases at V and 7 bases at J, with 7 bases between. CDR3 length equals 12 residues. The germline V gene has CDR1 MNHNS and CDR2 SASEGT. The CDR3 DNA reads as TGTGCCAGCAGTGACCTACCGAATGAGCAGTTCTTC. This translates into CASSDLPNEQFF.

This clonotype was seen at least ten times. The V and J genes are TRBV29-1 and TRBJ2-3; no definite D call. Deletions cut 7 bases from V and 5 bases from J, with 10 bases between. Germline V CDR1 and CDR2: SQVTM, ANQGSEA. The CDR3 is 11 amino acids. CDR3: CSAMTQDTQYF. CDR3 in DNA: TGCAGCGCCATGACTCAAGATACGCAGTATTTT.

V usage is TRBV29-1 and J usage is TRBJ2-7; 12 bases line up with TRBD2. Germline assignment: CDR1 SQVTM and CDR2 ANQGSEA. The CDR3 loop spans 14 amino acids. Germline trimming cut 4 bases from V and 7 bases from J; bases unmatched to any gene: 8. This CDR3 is CSVGLAGVTGEQYF. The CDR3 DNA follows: TGCAGCGTTGGACTAGCGGGAGTGACGGGTGAGCAGTACTTC.

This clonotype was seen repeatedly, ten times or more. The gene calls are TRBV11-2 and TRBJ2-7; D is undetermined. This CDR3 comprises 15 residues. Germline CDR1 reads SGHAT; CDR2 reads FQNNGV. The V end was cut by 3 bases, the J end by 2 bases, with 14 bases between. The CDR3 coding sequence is TGTGCCAGCAGCTTGGTGGTAGGGCGGACCTACGAGCAGTACTTC. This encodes CASSLVVGRTYEQYF.

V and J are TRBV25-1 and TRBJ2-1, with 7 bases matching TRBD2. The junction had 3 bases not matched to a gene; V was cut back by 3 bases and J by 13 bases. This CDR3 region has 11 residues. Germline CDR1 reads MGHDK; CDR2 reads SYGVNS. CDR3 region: CASSDWGGQFF. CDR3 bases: TGTGCCAGCAGTGATTGGGGGGGACAGTTCTTC.

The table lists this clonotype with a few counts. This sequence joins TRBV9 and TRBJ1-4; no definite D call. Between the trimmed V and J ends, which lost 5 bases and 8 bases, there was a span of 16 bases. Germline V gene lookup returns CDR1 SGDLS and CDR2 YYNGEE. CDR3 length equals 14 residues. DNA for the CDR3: TGTGCCAGCAGTGTGGACTCCTTAGGGGAAAAACTGTTTTTT. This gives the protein CASSVDSLGEKLFF.

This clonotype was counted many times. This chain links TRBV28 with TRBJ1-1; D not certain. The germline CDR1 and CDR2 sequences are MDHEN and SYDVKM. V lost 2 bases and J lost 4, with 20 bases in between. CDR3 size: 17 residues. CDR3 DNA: TGTGCCAGCAGTTTACCCACTCCTCCGGGGAGGCTCACTGAAGCTTTCTTT. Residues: CASSLPTPPGRLTEAFF.

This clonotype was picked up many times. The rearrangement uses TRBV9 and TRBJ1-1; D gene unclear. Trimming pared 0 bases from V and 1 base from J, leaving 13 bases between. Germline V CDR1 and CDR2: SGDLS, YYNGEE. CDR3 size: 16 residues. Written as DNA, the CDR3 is TGTGCCAGCAGCGTAGGTGTTGGGTGGGGGAACACTGAAGCTTTCTTT. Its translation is CASSVGVGWGNTEAFF.

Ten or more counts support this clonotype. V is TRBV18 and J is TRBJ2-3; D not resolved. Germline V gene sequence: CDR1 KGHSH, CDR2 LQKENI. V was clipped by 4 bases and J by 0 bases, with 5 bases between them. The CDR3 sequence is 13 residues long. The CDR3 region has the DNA TGTGCCAGCTCACGCCTCAGCACAGATACGCAGTATTTT. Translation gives CASSRLSTDTQYF.

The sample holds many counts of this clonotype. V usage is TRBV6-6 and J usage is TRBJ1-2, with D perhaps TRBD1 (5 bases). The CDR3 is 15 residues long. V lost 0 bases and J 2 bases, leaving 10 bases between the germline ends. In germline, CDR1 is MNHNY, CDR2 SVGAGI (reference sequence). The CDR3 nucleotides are TGTGCCAGCAGTTACTCGGGGCAGACCAACTATGGCTACACCTTC. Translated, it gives CASSYSGQTNYGYTF.

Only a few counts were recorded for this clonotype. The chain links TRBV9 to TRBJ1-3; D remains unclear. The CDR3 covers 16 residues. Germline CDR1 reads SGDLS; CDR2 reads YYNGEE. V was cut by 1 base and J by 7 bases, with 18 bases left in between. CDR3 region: CASSVQPSQAHNTIYF. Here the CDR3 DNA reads TGTGCCAGCAGCGTACAGCCCAGTCAGGCCCACAACACCATATATTTT.

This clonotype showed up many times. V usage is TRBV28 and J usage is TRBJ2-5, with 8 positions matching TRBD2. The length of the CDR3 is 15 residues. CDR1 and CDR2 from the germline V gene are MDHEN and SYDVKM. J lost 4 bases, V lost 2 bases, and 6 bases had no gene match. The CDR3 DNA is TGTGCCAGCAGTTTAGCGGGAGGCAGGCGAGAGACCCAGTACTTC. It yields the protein CASSLAGGRRETQYF.

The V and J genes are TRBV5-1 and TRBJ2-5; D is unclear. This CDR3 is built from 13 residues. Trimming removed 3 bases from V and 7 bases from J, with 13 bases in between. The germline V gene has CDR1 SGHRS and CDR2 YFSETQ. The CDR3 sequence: CASSSPGVGTQYF. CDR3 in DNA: TGCGCCAGCAGCTCTCCCGGCGTTGGGACCCAGTACTTC.

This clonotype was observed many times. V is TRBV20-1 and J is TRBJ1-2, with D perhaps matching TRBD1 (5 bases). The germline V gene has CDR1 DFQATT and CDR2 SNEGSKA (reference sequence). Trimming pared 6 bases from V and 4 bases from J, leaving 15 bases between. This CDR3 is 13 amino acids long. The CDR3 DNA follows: TGCAGTGCAAGGTTGAGGGGTTCCTATGGCTACACCTTC. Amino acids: CSARLRGSYGYTF.

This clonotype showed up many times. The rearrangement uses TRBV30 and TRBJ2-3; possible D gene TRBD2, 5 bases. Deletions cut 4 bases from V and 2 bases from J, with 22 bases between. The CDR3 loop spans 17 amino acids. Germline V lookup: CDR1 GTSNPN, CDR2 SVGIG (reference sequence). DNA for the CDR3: TGTGCCTGGATCCCAACGCCGGGCGGGCCATTCACAGATACGCAGTATTTT. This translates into CAWIPTPGGPFTDTQYF.

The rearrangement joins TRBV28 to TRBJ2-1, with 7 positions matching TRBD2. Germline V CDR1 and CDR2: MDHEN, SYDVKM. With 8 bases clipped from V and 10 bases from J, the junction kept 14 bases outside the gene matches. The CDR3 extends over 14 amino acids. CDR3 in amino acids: CASRTSVWSLEQFF. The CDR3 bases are TGTGCCAGCCGGACTAGTGTTTGGTCTTTAGAGCAGTTCTTC.

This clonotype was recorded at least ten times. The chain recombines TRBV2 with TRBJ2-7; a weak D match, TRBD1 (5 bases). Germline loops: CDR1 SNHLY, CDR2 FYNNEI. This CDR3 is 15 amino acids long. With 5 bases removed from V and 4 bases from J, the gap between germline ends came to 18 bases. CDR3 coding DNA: TGTGCCAGCAGTTTCGACAGCCTTCGCTTTTACGAGCAGTACTTC. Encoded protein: CASSFDSLRFYEQYF.

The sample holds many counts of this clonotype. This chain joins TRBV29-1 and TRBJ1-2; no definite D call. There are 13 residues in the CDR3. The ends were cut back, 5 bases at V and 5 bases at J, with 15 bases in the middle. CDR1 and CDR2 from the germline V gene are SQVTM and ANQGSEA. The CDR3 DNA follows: TGCAGCGTTAACATAGGAGGGTATTATGGCTACACCTTC. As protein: CSVNIGGYYGYTF.

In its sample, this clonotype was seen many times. CDR3 in amino acids: CASSLGQVGGDTQYF. CDR3 coding DNA: TGTGCCAGCAGCCTCGGACAGGTTGGGGGAGATACGCAGTATTTT. This sequence joins TRBV11-2 and TRBJ2-3, with TRBD1 identical over 7 bases. There are 15 residues in the CDR3. The V segment lost 5 bases and the J segment 5 bases; nucleotides outside the gene matches: 10. CDR1 is SGHAT and CDR2 is FQNNGV in the germline V gene.

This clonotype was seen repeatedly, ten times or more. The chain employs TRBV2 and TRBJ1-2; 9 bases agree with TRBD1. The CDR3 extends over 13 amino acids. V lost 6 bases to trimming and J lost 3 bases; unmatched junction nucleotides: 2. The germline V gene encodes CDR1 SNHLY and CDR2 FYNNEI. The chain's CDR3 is CASRGQGDYGYTF. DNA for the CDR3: TGTGCCAGCAGGGGACAGGGTGACTATGGCTACACCTTC.

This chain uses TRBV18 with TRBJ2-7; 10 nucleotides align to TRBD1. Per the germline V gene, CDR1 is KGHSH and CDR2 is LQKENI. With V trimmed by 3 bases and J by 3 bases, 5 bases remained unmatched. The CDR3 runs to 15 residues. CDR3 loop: CASSPDRGPYYEQYF. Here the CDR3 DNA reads TGTGCCAGCTCACCTGACAGGGGGCCTTACTACGAGCAGTACTTC.

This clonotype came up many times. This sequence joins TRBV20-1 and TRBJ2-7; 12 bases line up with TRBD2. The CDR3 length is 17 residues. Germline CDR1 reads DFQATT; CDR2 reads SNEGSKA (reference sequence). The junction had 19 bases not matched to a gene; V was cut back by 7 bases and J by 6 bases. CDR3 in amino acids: CSGTIRFLAGGPGEQYF. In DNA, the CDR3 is TGCAGTGGCACGATACGGTTCCTAGCGGGAGGGCCGGGCGAGCAGTACTTC.

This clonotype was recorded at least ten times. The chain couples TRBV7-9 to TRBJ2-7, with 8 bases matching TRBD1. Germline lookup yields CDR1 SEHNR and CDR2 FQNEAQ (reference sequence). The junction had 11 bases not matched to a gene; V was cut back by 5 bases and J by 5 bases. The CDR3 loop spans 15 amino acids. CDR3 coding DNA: TGTGCCAGCAGCCAGCGAACAGGGGGTGTCGACGAGCAGTACTTC. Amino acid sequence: CASSQRTGGVDEQYF.

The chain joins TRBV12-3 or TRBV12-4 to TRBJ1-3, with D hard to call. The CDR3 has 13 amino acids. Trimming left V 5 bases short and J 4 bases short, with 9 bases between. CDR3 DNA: TGTGCCAGCAGTGCTGTCGCGGGAAACACCATATATTTT. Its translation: CASSAVAGNTIYF.

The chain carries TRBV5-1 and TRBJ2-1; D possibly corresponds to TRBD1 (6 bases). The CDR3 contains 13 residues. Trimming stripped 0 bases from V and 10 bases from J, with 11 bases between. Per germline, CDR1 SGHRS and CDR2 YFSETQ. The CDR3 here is CASSLGGQSEQFF. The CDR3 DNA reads TGCGCCAGCAGCTTGGGTGGACAGTCCGAGCAGTTCTTC.

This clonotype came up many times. This CDR3 reads CASSLGGGGKQYF. The CDR3 DNA follows: TGTGCCAGCAGTTTGGGCGGGGGGGGGAAGCAGTACTTC. V is TRBV28 and J is TRBJ2-7; 9 bases are a match to TRBD2. Germline CDR1 is MDHEN and CDR2 is SYDVKM. The CDR3 sequence is 13 residues long. After removal of 3 bases from V and 8 bases from J, the junction contained 5 bases not matched to a gene.

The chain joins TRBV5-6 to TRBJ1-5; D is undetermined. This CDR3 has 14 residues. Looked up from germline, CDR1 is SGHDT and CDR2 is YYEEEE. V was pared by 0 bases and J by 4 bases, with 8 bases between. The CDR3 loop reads CASSLGHSNQPQHF. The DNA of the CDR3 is TGTGCCAGCAGCTTGGGGCACTCTAATCAGCCCCAGCATTTT. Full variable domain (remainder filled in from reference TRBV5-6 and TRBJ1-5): DAGVTQSPTHLIKTRGQQVTLRCSPKSGHDTVSWYQQALGQGPQFIFQYYEEEERQRGNFPDRFSGHQFPNYSSELNVNALLLGDSALYLCASSLGHSNQPQHFGDGTRLSIL.

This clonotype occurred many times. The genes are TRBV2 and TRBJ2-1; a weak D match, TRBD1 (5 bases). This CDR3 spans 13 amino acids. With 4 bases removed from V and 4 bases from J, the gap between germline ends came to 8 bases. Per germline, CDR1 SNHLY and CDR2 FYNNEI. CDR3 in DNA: TGTGCCAGCAGTGGTCGACAGTACAATGAGCAGTTCTTC. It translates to CASSGRQYNEQFF.